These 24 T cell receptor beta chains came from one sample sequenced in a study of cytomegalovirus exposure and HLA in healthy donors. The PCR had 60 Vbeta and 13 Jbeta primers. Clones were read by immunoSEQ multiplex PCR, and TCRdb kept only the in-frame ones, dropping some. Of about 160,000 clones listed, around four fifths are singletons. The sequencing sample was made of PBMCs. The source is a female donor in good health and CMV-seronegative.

The CDR3 loop reads CASRSQGQAETQYF. The CDR3 nucleotides read TGTGCCAGCAGGTCCCAGGGTCAGGCGGAGACCCAGTACTTC. J is TRBJ2-5 and V is TRBV2; a weak D match, TRBD1 (5 bases). CDR1 is SNHLY and CDR2 is FYNNEI in the germline V gene. V gave up 6 bases and J gave up 5 bases, with 16 bases separating them. The CDR3 is 14 residues long. The complete variable domain, with remaining parts taken from reference TRBV2 and TRBJ2-5, reads EPEVTQTPSHQVTQMGQEVILRCVPISNHLYFYWYRQILGQKVEFLVSFYNNEISEKSEIFDDQFSVERPDGSNFTLKIRSTKLEDSAMYFCASRSQGQAETQYFGPGTRLLVL.

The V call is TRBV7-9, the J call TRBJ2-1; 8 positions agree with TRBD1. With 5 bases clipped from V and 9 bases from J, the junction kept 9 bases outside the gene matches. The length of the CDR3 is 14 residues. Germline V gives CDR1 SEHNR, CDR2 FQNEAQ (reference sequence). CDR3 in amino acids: CASSAPDRAGEQFF. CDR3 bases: TGTGCCAGCAGCGCGCCGGACAGGGCAGGTGAGCAGTTCTTC.

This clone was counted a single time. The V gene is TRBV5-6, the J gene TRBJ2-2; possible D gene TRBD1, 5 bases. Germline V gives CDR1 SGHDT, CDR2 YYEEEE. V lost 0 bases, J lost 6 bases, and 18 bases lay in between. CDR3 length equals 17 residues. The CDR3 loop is CASSLAPPGLIAGELFF. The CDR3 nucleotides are TGTGCCAGCAGCTTGGCCCCGCCAGGGCTTATCGCCGGGGAGCTGTTTTTT.

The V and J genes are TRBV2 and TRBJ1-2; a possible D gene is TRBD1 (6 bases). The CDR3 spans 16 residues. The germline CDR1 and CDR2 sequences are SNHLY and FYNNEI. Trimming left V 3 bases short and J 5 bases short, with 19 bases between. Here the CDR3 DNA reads TGTGCCAGCAGTGATAAGTTTCCAGGGGATCGGTATGGCTACACCTTC. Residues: CASSDKFPGDRYGYTF.

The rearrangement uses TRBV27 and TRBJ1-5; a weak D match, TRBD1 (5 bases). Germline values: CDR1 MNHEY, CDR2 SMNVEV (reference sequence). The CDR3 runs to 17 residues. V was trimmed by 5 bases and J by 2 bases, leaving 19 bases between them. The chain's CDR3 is CASSGLSGGMGNQPQHF. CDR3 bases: TGTGCCAGCAGTGGCCTCAGCGGGGGAATGGGCAATCAGCCCCAGCATTTT.

The CDR3 DNA is TGCGCCAGCAGCCAAGGACAGGGGGGCGGCTACACCTTC. As protein: CASSQGQGGGYTF. The chain combines TRBV4-1 with TRBJ1-2; TRBD1 matches 9 bases. Germline V CDR1 and CDR2: MGHRA, YSYEKL. The CDR3 totals 13 residues. J gave up 8 bases and V 1 base, and 2 bases lay outside the gene matches.

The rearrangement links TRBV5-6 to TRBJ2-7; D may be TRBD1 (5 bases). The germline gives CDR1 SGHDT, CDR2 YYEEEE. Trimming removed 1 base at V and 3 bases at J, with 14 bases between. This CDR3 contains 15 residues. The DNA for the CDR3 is TGTGCCAGCAGCTTGTGGGGCGGCCTCGTCTACGAGCAGTACTTC. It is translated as CASSLWGGLVYEQYF.

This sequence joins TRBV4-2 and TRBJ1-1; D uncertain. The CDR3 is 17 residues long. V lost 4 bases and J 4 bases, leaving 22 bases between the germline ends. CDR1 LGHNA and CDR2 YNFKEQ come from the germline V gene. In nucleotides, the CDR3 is TGTGCCAGCAGCCGATCTCCGTTCACAGACCGACCCACTGAAGCTTTCTTT. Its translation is CASSRSPFTDRPTEAFF.

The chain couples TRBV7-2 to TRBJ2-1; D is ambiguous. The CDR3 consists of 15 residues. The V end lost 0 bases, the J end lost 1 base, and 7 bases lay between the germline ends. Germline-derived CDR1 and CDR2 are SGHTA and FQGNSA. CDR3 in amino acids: CASSLAFSSYNEQFF. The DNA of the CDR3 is TGTGCCAGCAGCTTAGCTTTTAGTTCCTACAATGAGCAGTTCTTC.

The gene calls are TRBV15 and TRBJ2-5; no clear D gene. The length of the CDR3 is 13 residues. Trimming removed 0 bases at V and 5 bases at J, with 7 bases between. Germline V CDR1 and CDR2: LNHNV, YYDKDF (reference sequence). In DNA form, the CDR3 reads TGTGCCACCAGCAGAGATACAATGGAGACCCAGTACTTC. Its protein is CATSRDTMETQYF.

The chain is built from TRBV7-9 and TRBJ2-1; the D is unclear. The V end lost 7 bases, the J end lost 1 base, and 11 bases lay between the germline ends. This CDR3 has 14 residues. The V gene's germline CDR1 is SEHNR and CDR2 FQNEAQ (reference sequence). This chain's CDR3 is CASMTGPSYNEQFF. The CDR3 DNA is TGTGCCAGCATGACTGGCCCATCCTACAATGAGCAGTTCTTC.

The CDR3 loop reads CATRPGYGSNQPQHF. CDR3 in DNA: TGTGCCACTCGCCCGGGGTATGGGAGCAATCAGCCCCAGCATTTT. The V and J genes are TRBV6-5 and TRBJ1-5; the D is unclear. In germline, CDR1 is MNHEY, CDR2 SVGAGI. The ends were cut back, 10 bases at V and 1 base at J, with 17 bases in the middle. The CDR3 sequence is 15 residues long.

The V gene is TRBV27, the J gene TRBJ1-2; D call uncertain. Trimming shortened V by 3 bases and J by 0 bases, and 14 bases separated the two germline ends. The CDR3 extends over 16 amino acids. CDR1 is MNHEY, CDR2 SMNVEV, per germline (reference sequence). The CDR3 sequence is CASSFSPPGANYGYTF. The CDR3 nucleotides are TGTGCCAGCAGTTTTTCCCCGCCCGGGGCTAACTATGGCTACACCTTC.

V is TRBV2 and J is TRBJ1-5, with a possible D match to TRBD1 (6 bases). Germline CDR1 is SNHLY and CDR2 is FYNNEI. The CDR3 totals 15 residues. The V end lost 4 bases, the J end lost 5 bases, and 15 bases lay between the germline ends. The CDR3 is CASSVEQGIDQPQHF. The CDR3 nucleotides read TGTGCCAGCAGTGTGGAACAGGGAATAGATCAGCCCCAGCATTTT.

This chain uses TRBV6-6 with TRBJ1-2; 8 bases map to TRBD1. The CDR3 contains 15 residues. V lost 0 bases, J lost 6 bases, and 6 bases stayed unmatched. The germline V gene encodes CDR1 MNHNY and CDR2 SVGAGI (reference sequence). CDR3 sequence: CASSYSDREVDGYTF. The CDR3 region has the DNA TGTGCCAGCAGTTACTCGGACAGGGAGGTGGATGGCTACACCTTC.

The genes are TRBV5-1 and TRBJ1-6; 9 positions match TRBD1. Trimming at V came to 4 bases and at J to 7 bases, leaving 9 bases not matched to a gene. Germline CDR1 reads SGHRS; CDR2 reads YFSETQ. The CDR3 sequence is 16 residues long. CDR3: CASSTTGGAVNSPLHF. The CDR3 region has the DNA TGCGCCAGCAGCACCACAGGGGGCGCGGTGAATTCACCCCTCCACTTT. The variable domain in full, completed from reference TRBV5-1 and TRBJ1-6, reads KAGVTQTPRYLIKTRGQQVTLSCSPISGHRSVSWYQQTPGQGLQFLFEYFSETQRNKGNFPGRFSGRQFSNSRSEMNVSTLELGDSALYLCASSTTGGAVNSPLHFGNGTRLTVT.

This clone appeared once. The CDR3 bases are TGCGCCAGCAGCTTAAGGGGTGATCAGCCCCAGCATTTT. It specifies CASSLRGDQPQHF. V and J are TRBV5-1 and TRBJ1-5; D possibly corresponds to TRBD1 (5 bases). V was shortened by 2 bases and J by 5 bases, with 8 bases between the two germline ends. This CDR3 has 13 amino acids. Germline CDR1 is SGHRS and CDR2 is YFSETQ.

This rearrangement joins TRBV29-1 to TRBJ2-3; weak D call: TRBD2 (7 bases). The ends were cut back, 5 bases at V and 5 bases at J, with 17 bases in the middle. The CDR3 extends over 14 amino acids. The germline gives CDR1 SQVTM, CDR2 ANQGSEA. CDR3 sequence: CSVKRGGSGDTQYF. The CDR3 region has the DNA TGCAGCGTTAAAAGGGGGGGTTCGGGAGATACGCAGTATTTT.

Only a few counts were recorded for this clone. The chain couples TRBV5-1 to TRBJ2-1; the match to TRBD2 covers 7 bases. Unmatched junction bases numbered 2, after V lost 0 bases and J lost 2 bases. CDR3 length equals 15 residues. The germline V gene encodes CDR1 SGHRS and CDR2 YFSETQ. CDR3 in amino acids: CASSLAAGAYNEQFF. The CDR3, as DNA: TGCGCCAGCAGCTTGGCGGCGGGGGCCTACAATGAGCAGTTCTTC.

The CDR3 loop is CASSVGQGRTEAFF. The CDR3 region has the DNA TGTGCCAGCAGCGTCGGACAGGGGAGGACTGAAGCTTTCTTT. This chain connects TRBV9 to TRBJ1-1; 9 nucleotides align to TRBD1. With V trimmed by 2 bases and J by 5 bases, 4 bases remained unmatched. The CDR3 covers 14 residues. Germline V gives CDR1 SGDLS, CDR2 YYNGEE.

CDR3 residues: CASSRGEGEAFF. The CDR3 coding sequence is TGTGCCAGCAGTAGAGGGGAGGGGGAAGCTTTCTTT. This chain links TRBV6-6 with TRBJ1-1; D possibly corresponds to TRBD1 (5 bases). CDR3 length: 12 amino acids. The V and J ends lost 5 bases and 8 bases respectively, with 12 bases between them. Germline V gene lookup returns CDR1 MNHNY and CDR2 SVGAGI (reference sequence).

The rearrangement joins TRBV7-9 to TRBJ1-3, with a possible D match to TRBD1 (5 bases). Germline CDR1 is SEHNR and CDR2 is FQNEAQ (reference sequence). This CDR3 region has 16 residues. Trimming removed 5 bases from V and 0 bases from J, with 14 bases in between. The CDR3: CASSPLGQSSGNTIYF. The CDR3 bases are TGTGCCAGCAGCCCCTTGGGGCAGAGCTCTGGAAACACCATATATTTT.

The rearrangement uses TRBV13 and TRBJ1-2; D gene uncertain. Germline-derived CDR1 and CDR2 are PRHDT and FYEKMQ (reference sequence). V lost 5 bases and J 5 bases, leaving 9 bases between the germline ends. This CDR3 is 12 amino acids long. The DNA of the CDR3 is TGTGCCAGCAGCCGAACGGGGTATGGCTACACCTTC. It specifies CASSRTGYGYTF.

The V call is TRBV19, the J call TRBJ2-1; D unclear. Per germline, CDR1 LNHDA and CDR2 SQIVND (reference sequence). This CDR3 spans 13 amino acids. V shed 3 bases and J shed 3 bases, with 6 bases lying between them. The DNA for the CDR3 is TGTGCCAGTAGTATTTTCCTCTACAATGAGCAGTTCTTC. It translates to CASSIFLYNEQFF.